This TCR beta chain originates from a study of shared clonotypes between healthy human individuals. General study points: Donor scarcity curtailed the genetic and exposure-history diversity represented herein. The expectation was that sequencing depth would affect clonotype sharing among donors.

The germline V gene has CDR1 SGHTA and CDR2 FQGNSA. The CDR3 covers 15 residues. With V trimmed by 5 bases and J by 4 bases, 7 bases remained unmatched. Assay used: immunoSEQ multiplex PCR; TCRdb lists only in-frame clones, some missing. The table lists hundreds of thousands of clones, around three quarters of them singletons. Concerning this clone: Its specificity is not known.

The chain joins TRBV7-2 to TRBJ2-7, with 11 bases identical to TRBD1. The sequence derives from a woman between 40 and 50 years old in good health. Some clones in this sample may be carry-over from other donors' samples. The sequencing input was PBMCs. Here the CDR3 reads CASSTQGTGGYEQYF. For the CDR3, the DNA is TGTGCCAGCAGCACACAAGGGACAGGGGGGTACGAGCAGTACTTC.